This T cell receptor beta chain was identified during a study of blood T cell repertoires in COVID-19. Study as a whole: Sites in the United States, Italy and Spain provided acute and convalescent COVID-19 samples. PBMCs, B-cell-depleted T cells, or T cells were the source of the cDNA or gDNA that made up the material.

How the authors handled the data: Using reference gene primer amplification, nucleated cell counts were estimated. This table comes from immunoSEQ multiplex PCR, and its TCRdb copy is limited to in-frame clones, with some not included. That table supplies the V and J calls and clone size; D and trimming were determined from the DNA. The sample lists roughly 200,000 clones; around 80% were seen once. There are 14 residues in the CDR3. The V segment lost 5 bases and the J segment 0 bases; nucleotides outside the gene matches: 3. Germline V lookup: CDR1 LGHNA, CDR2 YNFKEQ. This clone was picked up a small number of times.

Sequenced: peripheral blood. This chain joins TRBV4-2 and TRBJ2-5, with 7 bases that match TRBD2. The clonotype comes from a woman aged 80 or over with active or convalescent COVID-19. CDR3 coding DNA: TGTGCCAGCAGCAGGGCGGGGGACCAAGAGACCCAGTACTTC. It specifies CASSRAGDQETQYF.